This T cell receptor (beta chain) appears in the sequencing data of a study of shared clonotypes between healthy human individuals. At deep level, the assay was performed. Several immunoSEQ plates received, in even portions, the genomic DNA of each subset. Original methodology: ImmunoSEQ sequences covered only the junction and lacked quality scores; filtering therefore differed. The method was immunoSEQ multiplex PCR; TCRdb's version includes in-frame clones alone and lacks a portion of them. V and J calls and clone size are given by that table; D and trimming were obtained from the DNA. The sample records approximately 1,500,000 clones, roughly 96% being singletons. General study findings and limits: A limitation of the genetic and exposure-history diversity represented arose from few donors.

About this clone itself: Its antigen is unknown.

V was shortened by 4 bases and J by 3 bases, with 16 bases between the two germline ends. CDR3 size: 16 residues. CDR1 ENHRY and CDR2 SYGVKD come from the germline V gene. This clonotype originated in a man under 40 in good health. The chain uses TRBV10-3 and TRBJ2-1, with D perhaps matching TRBD1 (6 bases). The sample taken for sequencing was naive CD4+ T cells sorted from blood. Subset described: CD45RA+ positively selected. The CDR3 region is CAISALQGHLYNEQFF. DNA of the CDR3: TGTGCCATCAGTGCTCTACAGGGTCACCTCTACAATGAGCAGTTCTTC.